Listed below are T cell receptor beta chains from one sample, sequenced in a study of blood T cell repertoires in COVID-19. Measured with immunoSEQ multiplex PCR; TCRdb has only the in-frame clones, and not every one. The data show a few hundred thousand clones, more than 85% seen once. Sequencing was done on a sample of PBMCs or T cells enriched from blood (not recorded which). All receptors come from a woman aged 45-65 years who had recovered from COVID-19. Each CDR3 is given with its conserved first and last residue. The D gene is left open where the match is weak. Part of the rows lack a size; the others show once, few, many or a class for expanded clones.

TRBV7-9	.	.	TRBJ1-3	CASSARLGGSTDTIYF	TGTGCCAGCAGCGCCCGTCTCGGGGGAAGTACGGACACCATATATTTT
TRBV19	.	.	TRBJ1-1	CASHSRGGGTEAFF	TGTGCCAGTCATAGTCGGGGGGGAGGAACTGAAGCTTTCTTT
TRBV5-6	.	.	TRBJ2-7	CASSLETVSYEQYF	TGTGCCAGCAGCTTAGAAACAGTATCCTACGAGCAGTACTTC
TRBV6-5	.	.	TRBJ1-1	CASSPPGYTEAFF	TGTGCCAGCAGTCCCCCAGGATACACTGAAGCTTTCTTT
TRBV4-1	once	.	TRBJ2-3	CASSQEIQGLTDTQYF	TGCGCCAGCAGCCAAGAAATCCAGGGGCTCACAGATACGCAGTATTTT
TRBV5-1	.	.	TRBJ2-1	CASSSADYNEQFF	TGCGCCAGCAGCTCGGCGGACTACAATGAGCAGTTCTTC
TRBV18	.	.	TRBJ1-5	CASSPGQTNQPQHF	TGTGCCAGCTCACCCGGACAGACCAATCAGCCCCAGCATTTT
TRBV28	.	.	TRBJ1-1	CASRYRRPTEAFF	TGTGCCAGCAGGTATAGGAGGCCCACTGAAGCTTTCTTT
TRBV5-1	.	TRBD1	TRBJ2-5	CASSSTGGRETQYF	TGCGCCAGCAGTTCGACAGGGGGCCGGGAGACCCAGTACTTC
TRBV3-1/TRBV3-2	.	.	TRBJ2-7	CASRHHTVGGGEQYF	TGTGCCAGCAGACATCACACGGTAGGCGGAGGCGAGCAGTACTTC
TRBV24-1	.	TRBD1	TRBJ2-7	CATSDPGQGTYEQYF	TGTGCCACCAGTGATCCCGGACAGGGGACCTACGAGCAGTACTTC
TRBV9	.	.	TRBJ2-1	CASSVGMDQGRDEQFF	TGTGCCAGCAGCGTAGGAATGGATCAGGGGAGAGATGAGCAGTTCTTC
TRBV28	.	TRBD1	TRBJ1-2	CASSRQGMAYGYTF	TGTGCCAGCAGCCGACAGGGGATGGCCTATGGCTACACCTTC
TRBV5-1	.	.	TRBJ1-1	CASSSLQGREAFF	TGCGCCAGCAGCTCTTTACAGGGACGGGAAGCTTTCTTT
TRBV11-2	once	.	TRBJ2-7	CASSLAGGRYEQYF	TGTGCCAGCAGCTTAGCCGGGGGACGCTACGAGCAGTACTTC
TRBV18	.	TRBD2	TRBJ2-5	CASSAGLTAQETQYF	TGTGCCAGCTCAGCGGGACTAACGGCACAAGAGACCCAGTACTTC
TRBV5-8	.	TRBD2	TRBJ2-1	CASSAGTSGRGNEQFF	TGTGCCAGCAGCGCAGGGACTAGCGGGAGAGGTAATGAGCAGTTCTTC
TRBV11-2	.	TRBD1	TRBJ1-2	CASSQDRETHYGYTF	TGTGCCAGCAGCCAGGACAGGGAAACACACTATGGCTACACCTTC
TRBV19	.	TRBD1	TRBJ2-7	CASSTSGTGIYEQYF	TGTGCCAGTAGTACTTCCGGGACAGGGATCTACGAGCAGTACTTC
TRBV19	.	TRBD1	TRBJ1-2	CASTGDRANYGYTF	TGTGCCAGTACTGGGGACAGAGCTAACTATGGCTACACCTTC
TRBV29-1	.	.	TRBJ2-7	CSVRGELGYEQYF	TGCAGCGTTAGGGGTGAACTGGGCTACGAGCAGTACTTC
TRBV5-8	.	TRBD2	TRBJ2-5	CASSLSGSSGTLQETQYF	TGTGCCAGCAGCTTGTCTGGCTCTAGCGGGACCCTCCAAGAGACCCAGTACTTC
TRBV7-9	.	.	TRBJ2-1	CASSLARFLAEQFF	TGTGCCAGCAGCTTAGCGCGGTTCCTGGCTGAGCAGTTCTTC
TRBV5-5	.	TRBD2	TRBJ2-2	CASSLALAGFRTGELFF	TGTGCCAGCAGCTTGGCACTAGCGGGATTCAGGACCGGGGAGCTGTTTTTT
TRBV5-1	.	TRBD1	TRBJ1-4	CASSKTGQVATNEKLFF	TGCGCCAGCAGCAAAACGGGACAGGTAGCAACTAATGAAAAACTGTTTTTT
TRBV5-1	.	.	TRBJ1-3	CASSLDSTGNTIYF	TGCGCCAGCAGCTTGGACAGTACTGGAAACACCATATATTTT
TRBV5-1	.	.	TRBJ2-3	CASSLSLATSTDTQYF	TGCGCCAGCAGCTTGTCCCTAGCGACTAGCACAGATACGCAGTATTTT
TRBV28	.	TRBD1	TRBJ1-1	CASSLRGGRTEAFF	TGTGCCAGCAGCTTAAGAGGGGGCCGAACTGAAGCTTTCTTT
TRBV5-5	.	.	TRBJ2-1	CASSLLNEQFF	TGTGCCAGCAGCTTGTTAAATGAGCAGTTCTTC
TRBV5-1	once	TRBD2	TRBJ2-3	CASSLAGGSADTQYF	TGCGCCAGCAGCTTGGCGGGGGGGTCCGCAGATACGCAGTATTTT
TRBV18	.	TRBD2	TRBJ2-1	CASSRESSLAGNEQFF	TGTGCCAGCTCGCGCGAGAGCAGCCTAGCGGGCAATGAGCAGTTCTTC
TRBV5-6	.	.	TRBJ1-1	CASSPSVNTEAFF	TGTGCCAGCAGTCCCTCGGTGAACACTGAAGCTTTCTTT
TRBV12-3/TRBV12-4	.	.	TRBJ1-1	CASSFGGKQEAFF	TGTGCCAGCAGTTTTGGCGGGAAGCAAGAGGCTTTCTTT
TRBV27	.	TRBD2	TRBJ2-1	CASSLRGLAYNEQFF	TGTGCCAGCAGTTTACGAGGACTAGCCTACAATGAGCAGTTCTTC
TRBV10-3	.	TRBD1	TRBJ1-5	CAIGGDRSQPQHF	TGTGCCATCGGGGGGGACAGGAGTCAGCCCCAGCATTTT
TRBV18	medium-sized	TRBD1	TRBJ2-2	CASSPLQGAYNTGELFF	TGTGCCAGCTCACCACTACAGGGGGCTTATAACACCGGGGAGCTGTTTTTT
TRBV5-1	.	.	TRBJ1-1	CASSLVSGANTEAFF	TGCGCCAGCAGCTTGGTGTCAGGGGCGAACACTGAAGCTTTCTTT
TRBV2	.	.	TRBJ2-5	CATLGGLGETQYF	TGTGCCACCCTGGGGGGTCTTGGAGAGACCCAGTACTTC
TRBV7-9	.	.	TRBJ2-7	CASSPHSLTTYEQYF	TGTGCCAGCAGCCCCCACTCGTTGACAACATACGAGCAGTACTTC
TRBV5-4	.	.	TRBJ2-5	CASGAKSREETQYF	TGTGCCAGCGGAGCCAAATCCCGCGAAGAGACCCAGTACTTC
TRBV28	.	.	TRBJ1-2	CASGGGLLGGYTF	TGTGCCAGCGGTGGGGGCCTACTTGGGGGCTACACCTTC
TRBV5-1	.	.	TRBJ2-5	CASSATTGRETQYF	TGCGCCAGCAGCGCGACTACAGGGCGAGAGACCCAGTACTTC
TRBV11-2	.	TRBD1	TRBJ2-3	CASSDQGAQDTQYF	TGTGCCAGCAGCGATCAGGGGGCGCAAGATACGCAGTATTTT
TRBV4-1	.	.	TRBJ2-7	CASSQEILLDASYEQYF	TGCGCCAGCAGCCAAGAGATCCTCCTAGATGCCTCCTACGAGCAGTACTTC
TRBV4-2	.	.	TRBJ2-7	CASRRYRDNSYEQYF	TGTGCCAGCAGGCGCTACCGGGACAATTCCTACGAGCAGTACTTC
TRBV30	.	TRBD1	TRBJ1-2	CAWSGQGYGYTF	TGTGCCTGGAGCGGACAGGGGTATGGCTACACCTTC
TRBV29-1	.	.	TRBJ1-5	CSVEAPGDQPQHF	TGCAGCGTTGAAGCCCCAGGGGATCAGCCCCAGCATTTT
TRBV3-1/TRBV3-2	.	.	TRBJ2-7	CASRPSTGHYEQYF	TGTGCCAGCAGGCCATCGACAGGACACTACGAGCAGTACTTC
TRBV4-1	.	TRBD1	TRBJ2-7	CASSQPDRGIREQYF	TGCGCCAGCAGCCAGCCGGACAGGGGGATAAGGGAGCAGTACTTC
TRBV19	.	TRBD2	TRBJ2-1	CASSMGTSGSTYNEQFF	TGTGCCAGTAGTATGGGGACTAGCGGGAGTACCTACAATGAGCAGTTCTTC
TRBV11-2	.	.	TRBJ1-2	CASSLDSYGYTF	TGTGCCAGCAGCCTGGACAGCTATGGCTACACCTTC
TRBV11-2	.	TRBD2	TRBJ2-2	CASSSPRAGDGELFF	TGTGCCAGCAGCTCCCCCCGAGCGGGAGACGGGGAGCTGTTTTTT
TRBV7-2	.	.	TRBJ1-4	CASRPAQGPEKLFF	TGTGCCAGCAGACCGGCTCAGGGGCCTGAAAAACTGTTTTTT
TRBV5-1	.	.	TRBJ2-5	CASSLPDNQETQYF	TGCGCCAGCAGCTTGCCGGACAATCAAGAGACCCAGTACTTC
TRBV9	.	.	TRBJ2-1	CASSVAYGVNNEQFF	TGTGCCAGCAGCGTAGCTTATGGAGTAAACAATGAGCAGTTCTTC
TRBV30	.	.	TRBJ2-5	CAWSVKLRGVQETQYF	TGTGCCTGGAGTGTAAAACTTCGGGGAGTTCAGGAGACCCAGTACTTC
TRBV7-9	.	TRBD2	TRBJ2-5	CASSLSISSGTGETQYF	TGTGCCAGCAGCTTATCTATTTCGAGCGGGACTGGAGAGACCCAGTACTTC
TRBV4-1	.	.	TRBJ2-6	CASSYGGSSGANVLTF	TGCGCCAGCAGCTACGGAGGGAGCTCTGGGGCCAACGTCCTGACTTTC
TRBV4-2	.	.	TRBJ2-3	CASSPRTGTDTQYF	TGTGCCAGCAGCCCGAGGACAGGCACAGATACGCAGTATTTT